This T cell receptor beta chain appears in the sequencing data of a study of cytomegalovirus exposure and HLA in healthy donors. Study-wide findings and caveats: The study listed 164 cytomegalovirus-associated TCR beta chains.

In regard to this clone: The target antigen is unknown.

Profiled with immunoSEQ multiplex PCR; TCRdb holds only in-frame clones, not every one. The sample has under 400,000 clones, nearly 90% seen once; the top ten hold more than 0.95%. The V gene's germline CDR1 is SGHTA and CDR2 FQGNSA. CDR3 length equals 18 residues. After removal of 0 bases from V and 0 bases from J, the junction contained 5 bases not matched to a gene. This TCR derives from a man aged 25 to 40 in good health and CMV-seronegative. Specimen: PBMCs. The J gene is TRBJ1-6, the V gene TRBV7-2; 7 nucleotides align to TRBD1. The CDR3: CASSLADRSSSYNSPLHF. CDR3 DNA sequence: TGTGCCAGCAGCTTAGCGGACAGGTCGAGCTCCTATAATTCACCCCTCCACTTT.